This passage covers 17 T cell receptor beta chains from one sample sequenced in a study of blood T cell repertoires in COVID-19. This table comes from immunoSEQ multiplex PCR, and its TCRdb copy is limited to in-frame clones, with some not included. The repertoire holds approximately 250,000 clones, with approximately 82% as singletons. The specimen was PBMCs or T cells enriched from blood (not recorded which). The source of these receptors is a man aged 40-55 years who had recovered from COVID-19.

This chain joins TRBV5-8 and TRBJ1-1; D ambiguous. Germline values: CDR1 SGHTS, CDR2 YDEGEE. CDR3 size: 12 residues. The ends were cut back, 0 bases at V and 6 bases at J, with 6 bases in the middle. Here the CDR3 reads CASSLGPAEAFF. The CDR3 bases are TGTGCCAGCAGCTTGGGTCCGGCTGAAGCTTTCTTT.

V is TRBV29-1 and J is TRBJ1-4, with D possibly matching TRBD1 (5 bases). Trimming took 7 bases from V and 7 from J, leaving 16 bases between them. CDR3 length: 13 amino acids. CDR1 SQVTM and CDR2 ANQGSEA come from the germline V gene. The CDR3 loop is CSAGRTSTEKLFF. In nucleotides, the CDR3 is TGCAGCGCCGGACGGACATCCACTGAAAAACTGTTTTTT.

The chain carries TRBV19 and TRBJ2-4; possible D gene TRBD2, 5 bases. The germline V gene encodes CDR1 LNHDA and CDR2 SQIVND (reference sequence). The CDR3 contains 15 residues. V lost 6 bases and J lost 0, with 12 bases in between. CDR3 in DNA: TGTGCCAGTAGGACCCGGGGAACAGCCAAAAACATTCAGTACTTC. Amino acid sequence: CASRTRGTAKNIQYF.

The sample holds one count of this clone. The chain uses TRBV7-2 and TRBJ2-5, with 12 bases that match TRBD1. Germline V gene lookup returns CDR1 SGHTA and CDR2 FQGNSA. The CDR3 is made up of 16 amino acids. J lost 5 bases, V lost 5 bases, and 9 bases had no gene match. CDR3: CASSRMTGQGAETQYF. For the CDR3, the DNA is TGTGCCAGCAGCCGGATGACGGGACAGGGGGCTGAGACCCAGTACTTC. Looking up the rest from reference TRBV7-2 and TRBJ2-5 gives the full variable domain: GAGVSQSPSNKVTEKGKDVELRCDPISGHTALYWYRQSLGQGLEFLIYFQGNSAPDKSGLPSDRFSAERTGGSVSTLTIQRTQQEDSAVYLCASSRMTGQGAETQYFGPGTRLLVL.

The chain has TRBV19 and TRBJ1-3, with 7 bases matching TRBD1. V shed 9 bases and J 7 bases; nucleotides not matched to a gene: 12. This CDR3 contains 14 residues. Germline V gene data show CDR1 as LNHDA and CDR2 as SQIVND (reference sequence). DNA for the CDR3: TGTGCCAGCCACCGACAGGGTGATTGGAACACCATATATTTT. Its protein is CASHRQGDWNTIYF.

V is TRBV7-3 and J is TRBJ1-1; 11 nucleotides line up with TRBD1. The germline gives CDR1 SGHTA, CDR2 FQGTGA. The CDR3 totals 13 residues. J was trimmed by 11 bases and V by 5 bases; bases with no gene match: 7. CDR3 coding DNA: TGTGCCAGCAGCCCAGGACAGGGGGCTAGCGCTTTCTTT. Translated, it gives CASSPGQGASAFF.

DNA of the CDR3: TGTGCCAGCTCAGCGACTAGCGGGAGCGATAACGGGGAGCTGTTTTTT. Translated, it gives CASSATSGSDNGELFF. This rearrangement joins TRBV18 to TRBJ2-2; the match to TRBD2 covers 12 bases. This CDR3 is built from 16 residues. Germline values: CDR1 KGHSH, CDR2 LQKENI. V lost 5 bases, J lost 7 bases, and 8 bases stayed unmatched. The variable domain in full, with the rest retrieved from reference TRBV18 and TRBJ2-2, is NAGVMQNPRHLVRRRGQEARLRCSPMKGHSHVYWYRQLPEEGLKFMVYLQKENIIDESGMPKERFSAEFPKEGPSILRIQQVVRGDSAAYFCASSATSGSDNGELFFGEGSRLTVL.

V usage is TRBV5-4 and J usage is TRBJ2-3; 8 nucleotides agree with TRBD2. There are 16 residues in the CDR3. Germline CDR1 and CDR2: SGHNT and YYREEE (reference sequence). With V trimmed by 0 bases and J by 4 bases, 7 bases remained unmatched. The CDR3 reads CASSLEVSGGADTQYF. The CDR3 DNA reads TGTGCCAGCAGCTTGGAAGTGTCGGGGGGGGCAGATACGCAGTATTTT.

This clone was counted between two and nine times. The chain is built from TRBV7-3 and TRBJ2-3; TRBD2 agrees at 8 bases. The CDR3 is 15 amino acids. V was clipped by 1 base and J by 2 bases; unmatched bases: 2. Germline assignment: CDR1 SGHTA and CDR2 FQGTGA. The CDR3 here is CASSLSGGHTDTQYF. The DNA of the CDR3 is TGTGCCAGCAGCTTAAGCGGGGGGCACACAGATACGCAGTATTTT. Full variable domain (remainder filled in from reference TRBV7-3 and TRBJ2-3): GAGVSQTPSNKVTEKGKYVELRCDPISGHTALYWYRQSLGQGPEFLIYFQGTGAADDSGLPNDRFFAVRPEGSVSTLKIQRTERGDSAVYLCASSLSGGHTDTQYFGPGTRLTVL.

The V call is TRBV10-3, the J call TRBJ1-5; 9 positions agree with TRBD1. CDR1 ENHRY and CDR2 SYGVKD come from the germline V gene. CDR3 length: 14 amino acids. Unmatched junction bases numbered 1, after V lost 3 bases and J lost 4 bases. The CDR3 spells CAISEGTGNQPQHF. CDR3 nucleotide sequence: TGTGCCATCAGTGAAGGGACAGGGAATCAGCCCCAGCATTTT.

The V gene is TRBV28, the J gene TRBJ1-3; 8 bases line up with TRBD1. This CDR3 spans 16 amino acids. Germline CDR1 and CDR2: MDHEN and SYDVKM. V lost 3 bases, J lost 3 bases, and 7 bases stayed unmatched. CDR3 protein: CASSFQGAPIGNTIYF. The CDR3 DNA reads TGTGCCAGCAGTTTTCAGGGGGCGCCCATTGGAAACACCATATATTTT.

This clone was observed a handful of times. The chain combines TRBV5-5 with TRBJ1-2, with D maybe TRBD1 (6 bases). The V and J ends lost 5 bases and 4 bases respectively, with 27 bases between them. The CDR3 consists of 18 residues. CDR1 and CDR2 from the germline V gene are SGHKS and YYEKEE (reference sequence). The CDR3 nucleotides read TGTGCCAGCAGTTTGAGATGGTTCTCAGAACAGGGTACCTATGGCTACACCTTC. Protein product: CASSLRWFSEQGTYGYTF. Full variable domain (outside the CDR3, taken from reference TRBV5-5 and TRBJ1-2): DAGVTQSPTHLIKTRGQQVTLRCSPISGHKSVSWYQQVLGQGPQFIFQYYEKEERGRGNFPDRFSARQFPNYSSELNVNALLLGDSALYLCASSLRWFSEQGTYGYTFGSGTRLTVV.

The J gene is TRBJ2-1, the V gene TRBV7-2; 11 nucleotides agree with TRBD2. The CDR3 extends over 15 amino acids. With V trimmed by 6 bases and J by 4 bases, 5 bases remained unmatched. Germline loops: CDR1 SGHTA, CDR2 FQGNSA. CDR3 loop: CASRPSGGTYNEQFF. The CDR3 nucleotides are TGTGCCAGCAGACCTAGCGGGGGGACATACAATGAGCAGTTCTTC.

J is TRBJ1-2 and V is TRBV25-1; D is uncertain. Germline CDR1 and CDR2: MGHDK and SYGVNS. This CDR3 contains 12 residues. V lost 5 bases, J lost 2 bases, and 6 bases lay in between. The CDR3 here is CASSRWNYGYTF. CDR3 sequence (DNA): TGTGCCAGCAGTCGGTGGAACTATGGCTACACCTTC.

V gene TRBV28 combines with J gene TRBJ1-4, with 7 bases fitting TRBD1. The CDR3 runs to 13 residues. CDR1 is MDHEN and CDR2 is SYDVKM in the germline V gene. With 8 bases clipped from V and 6 bases from J, the junction kept 6 bases outside the gene matches. The chain's CDR3 is CASGGGLDEKLFF. The CDR3 DNA is TGTGCCAGCGGAGGGGGCTTAGATGAAAAACTGTTTTTT.

The chain combines TRBV9 with TRBJ1-2; 7 positions match TRBD1. Germline V gene data show CDR1 as SGDLS and CDR2 as YYNGEE. With V trimmed by 0 bases and J by 6 bases, 5 bases remained unmatched. This CDR3 has 14 residues. The CDR3 DNA sequence: TGTGCCAGCAGCGTAGGATACAGGGGTGATGGCTACACCTTC. It is translated as CASSVGYRGDGYTF.

The rearrangement links TRBV2 to TRBJ2-5; D is unclear. This CDR3 has 12 residues. The V and J ends lost 3 bases and 5 bases respectively, with 7 bases between them. Germline CDR1 is SNHLY and CDR2 is FYNNEI. The CDR3 loop reads CASSDRWETQYF. The CDR3, as DNA: TGTGCCAGCAGTGATCGGTGGGAGACCCAGTACTTC.